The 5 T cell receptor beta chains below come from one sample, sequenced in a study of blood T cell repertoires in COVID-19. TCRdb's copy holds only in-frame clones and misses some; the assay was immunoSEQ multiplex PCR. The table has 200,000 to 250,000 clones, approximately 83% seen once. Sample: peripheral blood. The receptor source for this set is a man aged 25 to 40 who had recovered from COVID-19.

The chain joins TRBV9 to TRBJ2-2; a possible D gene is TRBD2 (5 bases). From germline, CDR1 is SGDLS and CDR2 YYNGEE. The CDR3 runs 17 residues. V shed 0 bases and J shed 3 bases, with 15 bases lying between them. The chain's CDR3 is CASSVGLAVRDTGELFF. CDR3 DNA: TGTGCCAGCAGCGTAGGACTGGCGGTGAGGGACACCGGGGAGCTGTTTTTT.

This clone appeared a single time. Here the CDR3 reads CATNRQGEALGYTF. The CDR3 DNA is TGTGCCACCAATAGACAGGGGGAGGCCCTTGGCTACACCTTC. The V gene is TRBV7-9, the J gene TRBJ1-2; TRBD1 agrees at 9 bases. V shed 10 bases and J 7 bases; nucleotides not matched to a gene: 13. From germline, CDR1 is SEHNR and CDR2 FQNEAQ (reference sequence). The CDR3 consists of 14 residues.

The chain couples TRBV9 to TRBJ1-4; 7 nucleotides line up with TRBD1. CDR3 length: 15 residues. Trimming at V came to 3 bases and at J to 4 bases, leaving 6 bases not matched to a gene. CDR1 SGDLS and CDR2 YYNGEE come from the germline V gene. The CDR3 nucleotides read TGTGCCAGCAGCGCCGGGACAGCTTATAATGAAAAACTGTTTTTT. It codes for CASSAGTAYNEKLFF.

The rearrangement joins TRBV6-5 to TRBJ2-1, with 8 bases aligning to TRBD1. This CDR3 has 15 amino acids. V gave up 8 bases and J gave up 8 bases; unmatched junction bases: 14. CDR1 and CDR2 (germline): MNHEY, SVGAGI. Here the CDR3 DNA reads TGTGCCAGCGCTATGTGGCAGGGGGCTGGGGATGAGCAGTTCTTC. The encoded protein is CASAMWQGAGDEQFF.

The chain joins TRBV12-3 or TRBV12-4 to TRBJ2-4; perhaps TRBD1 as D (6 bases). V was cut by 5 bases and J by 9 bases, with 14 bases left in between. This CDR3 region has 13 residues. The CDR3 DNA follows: TGTGCCAGCAGTCCGGGACAATCTGGCATTCAGTACTTC. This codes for CASSPGQSGIQYF.